The 2 T cell receptor beta chains presented below share a single source sample, sequenced in a study of blood T cell repertoires in COVID-19. Measured with immunoSEQ multiplex PCR; TCRdb has only the in-frame clones, and not every one. This sample yields under 200,000 clones, of which roughly 82% are seen a single time; around 5.7% belongs to the top ten. Sequencing was done on a sample of PBMCs or T cells enriched from blood (not recorded which). These receptors all stem from a man in his forties with acute COVID-19.

The chain links TRBV4-1 to TRBJ2-1; weak D call: TRBD1 (5 bases). The CDR3 extends over 16 amino acids. Germline assignment: CDR1 MGHRA and CDR2 YSYEKL. Trimming took off 4 bases at V and 7 bases at J, with 20 bases between the two ends. In DNA form, the CDR3 reads TGCGCCAGCAGCCGCAATCTAAGGGGCTTTGGTAATGAGCAGTTCTTC. It specifies CASSRNLRGFGNEQFF.

The rearrangement uses TRBV5-1 and TRBJ1-1, with 7 bases fitting TRBD1. J gave up 10 bases and V 2 bases, and 5 bases lay outside the gene matches. The CDR3 covers 12 residues. CDR1 and CDR2 from the germline V gene are SGHRS and YFSETQ. The CDR3 is CASSFLQGPAFF. CDR3 nucleotide sequence: TGCGCCAGCAGCTTCTTACAGGGGCCAGCTTTCTTT.